The 23 T cell receptor beta chains presented below share a single source sample, sequenced in a study of T cell changes during pregnancy in multiple sclerosis. Sequencing was performed with immunoSEQ multiplex PCR; in TCRdb, only in-frame clones are kept and a portion is missing. The sample lists just under 50,000 clones; roughly nine tenths were seen once. The sample consisted of CD8+ T cells from peripheral blood mononuclear cells, taken after pregnancy. These TCRs come from a female donor with multiple sclerosis, enrolled in a pregnancy study.

This chain connects TRBV5-6 to TRBJ1-2, with D uncertain. CDR3 length: 12 amino acids. V lost 0 bases and J lost 8, with 8 bases in between. Looked up from germline, CDR1 is SGHDT and CDR2 is YYEEEE. The CDR3 DNA is TGTGCCAGCAGCTTGGGGTCTGGCGGCTACACCTTC. Amino acid sequence: CASSLGSGGYTF.

The V call is TRBV6-4, the J call TRBJ2-7; TRBD2 matches 8 bases. In germline, CDR1 is MRHNA, CDR2 SNTAGT. With V trimmed by 2 bases and J by 0 bases, 9 bases remained unmatched. The length of the CDR3 is 17 residues. In DNA, the CDR3 is TGTGCCAGCAGTGACGAATTACTAGCGGATAGCTCCTACGAGCAGTACTTC. Its translation is CASSDELLADSSYEQYF.

The rearrangement links TRBV27 to TRBJ2-5; 12 positions agree with TRBD1. CDR1 and CDR2 from the germline V gene are MNHEY and SMNVEV (reference sequence). Unmatched junction bases numbered 3, after V lost 5 bases and J lost 5 bases. CDR3 size: 14 residues. CDR3 DNA sequence: TGTGCCAGCAGTCCGGGACAGGGGGCCGAGACCCAGTACTTC. It yields the protein CASSPGQGAETQYF.

The V call is TRBV5-1, the J call TRBJ2-3, with 8 bases identical to TRBD2. Trimming took 0 bases from V and 0 from J; bases not matched to a gene: 18. This CDR3 has 21 amino acids. Germline lookup yields CDR1 SGHRS and CDR2 YFSETQ. This CDR3 reads CASSLVPPGLGSKTSTDTQYF. DNA for the CDR3: TGCGCCAGCAGCTTGGTTCCACCGGGACTAGGCAGTAAGACTAGCACAGATACGCAGTATTTT.

The rearrangement links TRBV19 to TRBJ2-1; the match to TRBD1 covers 7 bases. The V gene's germline CDR1 is LNHDA and CDR2 SQIVND (reference sequence). The J segment lost 10 bases and the V segment lost 2 bases, leaving 5 bases of the junction unmatched. This CDR3 has 13 residues. The CDR3 sequence: CASSILGQAEQFF. The CDR3 coding sequence is TGTGCCAGTAGTATACTCGGACAGGCCGAGCAGTTCTTC.

The chain carries TRBV19 and TRBJ1-2; D perhaps matches TRBD1 (6 bases). CDR3 length: 12 amino acids. The V end lost 5 bases, the J end lost 4 bases, and 8 bases lay between the germline ends. Germline V gene sequence: CDR1 LNHDA, CDR2 SQIVND (reference sequence). The chain's CDR3 is CASSGDTYGYTF. The CDR3 coding sequence is TGTGCCAGTAGTGGGGACACCTATGGCTACACCTTC.

The genes are TRBV19 and TRBJ2-7, with D possibly matching TRBD2 (6 bases). V was trimmed by 6 bases and J by 11 bases, leaving 20 bases between them. Germline loops: CDR1 LNHDA, CDR2 SQIVND (reference sequence). The CDR3 length is 13 residues. This CDR3 is CASSPRDSPIEYF. The CDR3 coding sequence is TGTGCCAGTAGCCCCCGGGACTCACCGATAGAGTACTTC. Combining the CDR3 with reference TRBV19 and TRBJ2-7 gives the whole variable domain DGGITQSPKYLFRKEGQNVTLSCEQNLNHDAMYWYRQDPGQGLRLIYYSQIVNDFQKGDIAEGYSVSREKKESFPLTVTSAQKNPTAFYLCASSPRDSPIEYFGPGTRLTVT.

This clone was recorded only once. The V gene is TRBV10-3, the J gene TRBJ1-3; D is ambiguous. V was shortened by 3 bases and J by 0 bases, with 9 bases between the two germline ends. Germline-derived CDR1 and CDR2 are ENHRY and SYGVKD. The CDR3 sequence is 15 residues long. Here the CDR3 reads CAISETELSGNTIYF. The CDR3 DNA follows: TGTGCCATCAGTGAAACAGAACTCTCTGGAAACACCATATATTTT.

The chain carries TRBV27 and TRBJ2-1; D is perhaps TRBD1 (6 bases). From germline, CDR1 is MNHEY and CDR2 SMNVEV (reference sequence). V lost 1 base and J 0 bases, leaving 13 bases between the germline ends. This CDR3 comprises 17 residues. The CDR3 bases are TGTGCCAGCAGTTTATTCCCCACAGGGAGCTCCTACAATGAGCAGTTCTTC. This translates into CASSLFPTGSSYNEQFF.

This clone was detected only once. This chain joins TRBV28 and TRBJ1-2; D call uncertain. Trimming shortened V by 3 bases and J by 8 bases, and 16 bases separated the two germline ends. This CDR3 has 14 residues. Germline values: CDR1 MDHEN, CDR2 SYDVKM. The CDR3 is CASSLDLGGQGYTF. The CDR3 coding sequence is TGTGCCAGCAGTTTGGATCTGGGAGGTCAGGGCTACACCTTC.

The genes are TRBV7-9 and TRBJ2-1, with D possibly matching TRBD2 (5 bases). The CDR3 has 13 residues. Germline values: CDR1 SEHNR, CDR2 FQNEAQ (reference sequence). Trimming left V 4 bases short and J 12 bases short, with 16 bases between. This chain's CDR3 is CASSSQDGRGQFF. In DNA form, the CDR3 reads TGTGCCAGCAGCTCCCAGGACGGACGGGGGCAGTTCTTC.

V usage is TRBV19 and J usage is TRBJ2-7, with TRBD1 matching 10 bases. CDR3 length equals 14 residues. Germline V gene sequence: CDR1 LNHDA, CDR2 SQIVND (reference sequence). Unmatched junction bases numbered 4, after V lost 7 bases and J lost 1 base. The CDR3 DNA follows: TGTGCCAGTATGTCGGGACAGGGGTCCTACGAGCAGTACTTC. It encodes CASMSGQGSYEQYF.

The J gene is TRBJ1-5, the V gene TRBV4-1; maybe TRBD1 (5 bases). The germline V and J ends were trimmed by 1 base and 1 base, with 8 bases remaining between them. CDR1 is MGHRA, CDR2 YSYEKL, per germline. There are 15 residues in the CDR3. For the CDR3, the DNA is TGCGCCAGCAGCCAAGCAGCAGGGAGCAATCAGCCCCAGCATTTT. This sequence encodes CASSQAAGSNQPQHF.

The chain recombines TRBV19 with TRBJ2-2; unclear D gene. The CDR3 sequence is 14 residues long. With 3 bases removed from V and 4 bases from J, the gap between germline ends came to 9 bases. Germline values: CDR1 LNHDA, CDR2 SQIVND (reference sequence). The CDR3 coding sequence is TGTGCCAGTAGTATTCTCGGCGGCACCGGGGAGCTGTTTTTT. Amino acid sequence: CASSILGGTGELFF.

The sample holds many counts of this clone. The V gene is TRBV7-2, the J gene TRBJ1-5; D is uncertain. Germline V gene lookup returns CDR1 SGHTA and CDR2 FQGNSA. Trimming removed 1 base at V and 3 bases at J, with 10 bases between. The CDR3 consists of 15 residues. The CDR3 coding sequence is TGTGCCAGCAGCTTAGACCCCCTAGCCAATCAGCCCCAGCATTTT. It specifies CASSLDPLANQPQHF.

This chain uses TRBV10-3 with TRBJ2-7, with a tentative D call TRBD2 (5 bases). Looked up from germline, CDR1 is ENHRY and CDR2 is SYGVKD. The CDR3 has 15 residues. Trimming took off 0 bases at V and 2 bases at J, with 11 bases between the two ends. The CDR3 reads CAISESRVVTYEQYF. The CDR3 region has the DNA TGTGCCATCAGTGAGTCGAGGGTGGTGACCTACGAGCAGTACTTC.

This chain links TRBV27 with TRBJ2-2; TRBD1 matches 8 bases. This CDR3 region has 15 residues. Looked up from germline, CDR1 is MNHEY and CDR2 is SMNVEV (reference sequence). The trim removed 7 bases at V and 3 bases at J, leaving 7 bases unmatched. For the CDR3, the DNA is TGTGCCAGCAACTTCAGGGGGCGTTACACCGGGGAGCTGTTTTTT. It translates to CASNFRGRYTGELFF.

The chain is built from TRBV19 and TRBJ1-1; D ambiguous. In germline, CDR1 is LNHDA, CDR2 SQIVND (reference sequence). V lost 5 bases, J lost 8 bases, and 18 bases lay in between. CDR3 length: 14 residues. CDR3 residues: CASSFGLGLREAFF. CDR3 sequence (DNA): TGTGCCAGTAGTTTTGGTTTAGGACTTCGAGAAGCTTTCTTT.

The CDR3 nucleotides read TGTGCCAGCAGTGCGGGACTAGCAGGAGAGCAGTTCTTC. This encodes CASSAGLAGEQFF. This chain uses TRBV6-1 with TRBJ2-1; 9 nucleotides align to TRBD2. The CDR3 length is 13 residues. Germline V lookup: CDR1 MNHNS, CDR2 SASEGT. V trimming: 4 bases; J trimming: 10 bases; junction bases outside the gene matches: 5.

This clone is judged medium-sized. This sequence joins TRBV19 and TRBJ2-7, with 7 bases matching TRBD1. The germline V gene encodes CDR1 LNHDA and CDR2 SQIVND (reference sequence). The CDR3 is made up of 15 amino acids. With V trimmed by 3 bases and J by 4 bases, 9 bases remained unmatched. CDR3 amino acids: CASSIMSGGVYEQYF. The CDR3, as DNA: TGTGCCAGTAGTATTATGTCAGGGGGTGTTTACGAGCAGTACTTC.

The chain couples TRBV5-5 to TRBJ1-5, with 7 bases aligning to TRBD1. After removal of 2 bases from V and 0 bases from J, the junction contained 2 bases not matched to a gene. The CDR3 is 15 residues long. The germline V gene encodes CDR1 SGHKS and CDR2 YYEKEE (reference sequence). The CDR3 is CASSFRQGSNQPQHF. DNA for the CDR3: TGTGCCAGCAGCTTTCGACAGGGTAGCAATCAGCCCCAGCATTTT.

This chain uses TRBV13 with TRBJ2-1; tentatively, D is TRBD2 (6 bases). The length of the CDR3 is 15 residues. Germline assignment: CDR1 PRHDT and CDR2 FYEKMQ (reference sequence). V was cut by 6 bases and J by 2 bases, with 14 bases left in between. CDR3 sequence reads: CASSPGTSTYNEQFF. The CDR3 coding sequence is TGTGCCAGCAGTCCCGGGACTTCCACCTACAATGAGCAGTTCTTC.

This chain joins TRBV6-1 and TRBJ2-3, with 9 positions matching TRBD1. J lost 5 bases, V lost 2 bases, and 8 bases had no gene match. The germline gives CDR1 MNHNS, CDR2 SASEGT. The CDR3 runs to 16 residues. The CDR3 coding sequence is TGTGCCAGCAGTGAATACCGGACAGGGGATGGAGATACGCAGTATTTT. It encodes CASSEYRTGDGDTQYF.